This T cell receptor beta chain was observed in a study of cytomegalovirus exposure and HLA in healthy donors. This CDR3 region has 16 residues. V gave up 3 bases and J gave up 2 bases, with 14 bases separating them. The germline V gene has CDR1 MGHRA and CDR2 YSYEKL. Vbeta (60) and Jbeta (13) primers were used in the PCR. Libraries were prepared by immunoSEQ multiplex PCR; TCRdb keeps only in-frame clonotypes and omits some of them. This table holds fewer than 150,000 clones, over 60% found once. The chain has TRBV4-1 and TRBJ2-1; D is unclear. The sample consisted of PBMCs. The clonotype comes from a man aged 35-49 years in good health and CMV-seronegative. The CDR3 DNA sequence: TGCGCCAGCAGCCAGATAGACTTAACCACCTACAATGAGCAGTTCTTC. Protein: CASSQIDLTTYNEQFF.